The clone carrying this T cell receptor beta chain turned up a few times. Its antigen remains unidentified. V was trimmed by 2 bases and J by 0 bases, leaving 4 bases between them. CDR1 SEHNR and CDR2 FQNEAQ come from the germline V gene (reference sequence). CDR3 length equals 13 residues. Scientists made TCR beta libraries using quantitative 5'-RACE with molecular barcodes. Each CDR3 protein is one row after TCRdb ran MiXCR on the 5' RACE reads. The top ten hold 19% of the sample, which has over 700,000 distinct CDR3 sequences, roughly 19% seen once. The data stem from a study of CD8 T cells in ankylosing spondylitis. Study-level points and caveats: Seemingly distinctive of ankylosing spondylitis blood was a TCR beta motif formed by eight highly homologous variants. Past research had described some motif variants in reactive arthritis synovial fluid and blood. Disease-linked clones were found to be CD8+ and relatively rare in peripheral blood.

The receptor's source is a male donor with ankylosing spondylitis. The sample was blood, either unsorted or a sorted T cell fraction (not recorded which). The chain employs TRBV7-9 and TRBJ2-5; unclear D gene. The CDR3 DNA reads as TGTGCCAGCAGCTTATCTAACCAAGAGACCCAGTACTTC. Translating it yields CASSLSNQETQYF.